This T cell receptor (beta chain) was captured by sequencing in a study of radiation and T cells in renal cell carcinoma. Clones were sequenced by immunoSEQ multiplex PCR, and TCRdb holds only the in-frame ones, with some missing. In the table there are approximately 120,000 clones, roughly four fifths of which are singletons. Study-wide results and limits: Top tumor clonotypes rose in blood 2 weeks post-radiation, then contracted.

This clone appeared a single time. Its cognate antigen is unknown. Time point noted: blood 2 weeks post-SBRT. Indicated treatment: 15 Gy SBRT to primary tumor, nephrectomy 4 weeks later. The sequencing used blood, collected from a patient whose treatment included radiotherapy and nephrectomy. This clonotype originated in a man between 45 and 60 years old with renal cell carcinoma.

CDR3 sequence reads: CASSLAAGTSGRRYHPETQYF. The CDR3 nucleotides are TGTGCCAGCAGCTTAGCGGCCGGGACTAGCGGGAGGAGATATCACCCGGAGACCCAGTACTTC. The rearrangement uses TRBV7-8 and TRBJ2-5, with 15 bases identical to TRBD2. Losses at the gene ends were 0 bases for V and 5 bases for J; bases not matched to a gene: 16. Per the germline V gene, CDR1 is SGHVS and CDR2 is FQNEAQ. The CDR3 consists of 21 residues.